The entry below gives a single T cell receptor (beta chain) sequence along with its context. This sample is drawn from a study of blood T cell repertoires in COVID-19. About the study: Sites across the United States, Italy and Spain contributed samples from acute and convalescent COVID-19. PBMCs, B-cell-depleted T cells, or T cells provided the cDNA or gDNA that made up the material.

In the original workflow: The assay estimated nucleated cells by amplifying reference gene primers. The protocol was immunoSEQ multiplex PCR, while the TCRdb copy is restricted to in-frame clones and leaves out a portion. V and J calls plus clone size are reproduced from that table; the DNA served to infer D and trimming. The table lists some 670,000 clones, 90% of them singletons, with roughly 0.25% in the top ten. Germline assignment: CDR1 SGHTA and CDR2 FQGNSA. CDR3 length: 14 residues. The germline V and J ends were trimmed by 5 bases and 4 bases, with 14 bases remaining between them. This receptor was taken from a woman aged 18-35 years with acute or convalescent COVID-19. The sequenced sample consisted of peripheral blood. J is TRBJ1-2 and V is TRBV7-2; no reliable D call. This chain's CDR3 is CASSPFTEFYGYTF. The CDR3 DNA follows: TGTGCCAGCAGCCCCTTCACAGAGTTCTATGGCTACACCTTC.